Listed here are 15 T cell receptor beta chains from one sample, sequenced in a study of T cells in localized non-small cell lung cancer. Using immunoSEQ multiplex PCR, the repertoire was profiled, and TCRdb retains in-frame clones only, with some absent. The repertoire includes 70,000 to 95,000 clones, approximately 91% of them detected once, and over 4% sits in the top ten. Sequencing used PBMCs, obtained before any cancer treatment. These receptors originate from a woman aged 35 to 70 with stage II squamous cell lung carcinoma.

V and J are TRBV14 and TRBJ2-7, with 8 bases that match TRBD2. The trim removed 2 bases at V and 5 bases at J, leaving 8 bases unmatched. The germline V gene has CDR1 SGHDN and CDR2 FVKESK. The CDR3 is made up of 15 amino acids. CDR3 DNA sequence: TGTGCCAGCAGCCAATGGCTCGGGGGGGAGGACGAGCAGTACTTC. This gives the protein CASSQWLGGEDEQYF. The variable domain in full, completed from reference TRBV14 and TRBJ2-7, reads EAGVTQFPSHSVIEKGQTVTLRCDPISGHDNLYWYRRVMGKEIKFLLHFVKESKQDESGMPNNRFLAERTGGTYSTLKVQPAELEDSGVYFCASSQWLGGEDEQYFGPGTRLTVT.

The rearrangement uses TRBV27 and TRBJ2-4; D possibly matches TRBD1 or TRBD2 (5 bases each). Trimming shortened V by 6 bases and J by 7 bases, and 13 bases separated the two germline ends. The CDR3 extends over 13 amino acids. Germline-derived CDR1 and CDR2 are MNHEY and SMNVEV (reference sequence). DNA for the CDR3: TGTGCCAGCAGCTTGGGGACGGGTAACATTCAGTACTTC. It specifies CASSLGTGNIQYF.

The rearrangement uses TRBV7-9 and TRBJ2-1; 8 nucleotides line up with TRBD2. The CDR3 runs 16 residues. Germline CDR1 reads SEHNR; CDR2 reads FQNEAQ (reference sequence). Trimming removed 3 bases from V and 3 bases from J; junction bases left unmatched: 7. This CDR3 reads CASSFVAGRGYNEQFF. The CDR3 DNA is TGTGCCAGCAGCTTTGTAGCCGGGAGGGGCTACAATGAGCAGTTCTTC. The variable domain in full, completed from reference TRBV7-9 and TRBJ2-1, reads DTGVSQNPRHKITKRGQNVTFRCDPISEHNRLYWYRQTLGQGPEFLTYFQNEAQLEKSRLLSDRFSAERPKGSFSTLEIQRTEQGDSAMYLCASSFVAGRGYNEQFFGPGTRLTVL.

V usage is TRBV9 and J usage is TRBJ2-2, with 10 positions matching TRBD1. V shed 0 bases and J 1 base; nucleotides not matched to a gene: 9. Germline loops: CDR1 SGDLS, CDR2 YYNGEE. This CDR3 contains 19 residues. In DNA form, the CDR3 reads TGTGCCAGCAGCGTAGAGGTATGGACAGGGGGGAAGAACACCGGGGAGCTGTTTTTT. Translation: CASSVEVWTGGKNTGELFF.

The CDR3 reads CASRGSGGTEAFF. The DNA of the CDR3 is TGTGCCAGCAGAGGTTCGGGGGGCACTGAAGCTTTCTTT. This rearrangement joins TRBV2 to TRBJ1-1, with TRBD1 as a possible D gene (5 bases). V gave up 6 bases and J gave up 4 bases, with 12 bases separating them. The CDR3 runs 13 residues. The germline CDR1 and CDR2 sequences are SNHLY and FYNNEI.

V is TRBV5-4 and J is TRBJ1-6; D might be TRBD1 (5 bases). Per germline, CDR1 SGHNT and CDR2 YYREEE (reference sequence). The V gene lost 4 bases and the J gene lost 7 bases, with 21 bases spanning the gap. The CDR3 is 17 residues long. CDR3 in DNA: TGTGCCAGCAGCCCGGGGACCCCGGTTTCGGCAAATTCACCCCTCCACTTT. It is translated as CASSPGTPVSANSPLHF.

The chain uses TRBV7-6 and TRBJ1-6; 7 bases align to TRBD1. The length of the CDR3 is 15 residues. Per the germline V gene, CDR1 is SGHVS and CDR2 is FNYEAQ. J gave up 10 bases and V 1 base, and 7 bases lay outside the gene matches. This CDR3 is CASSLVGRGNSPLHF. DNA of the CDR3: TGTGCCAGCAGCTTAGTCGGCAGGGGGAACTCACCCCTCCACTTT. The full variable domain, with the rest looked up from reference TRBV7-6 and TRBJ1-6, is GAGVSQSPRYKVTKRGQDVALRCDPISGHVSLYWYRQALGQGPEFLTYFNYEAQQDKSGLPNDRFSAERPEGSISTLTIQRTEQRDSAMYRCASSLVGRGNSPLHFGNGTRLTVT.

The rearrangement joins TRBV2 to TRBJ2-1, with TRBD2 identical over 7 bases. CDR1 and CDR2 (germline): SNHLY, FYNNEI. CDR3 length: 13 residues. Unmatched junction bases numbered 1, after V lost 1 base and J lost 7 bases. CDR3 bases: TGTGCCAGCAGTGAAGGGGGGGGGAATGAGCAGTTCTTC. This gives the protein CASSEGGGNEQFF. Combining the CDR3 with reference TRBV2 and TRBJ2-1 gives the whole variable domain EPEVTQTPSHQVTQMGQEVILRCVPISNHLYFYWYRQILGQKVEFLVSFYNNEISEKSEIFDDQFSVERPDGSNFTLKIRSTKLEDSAMYFCASSEGGGNEQFFGPGTRLTVL.

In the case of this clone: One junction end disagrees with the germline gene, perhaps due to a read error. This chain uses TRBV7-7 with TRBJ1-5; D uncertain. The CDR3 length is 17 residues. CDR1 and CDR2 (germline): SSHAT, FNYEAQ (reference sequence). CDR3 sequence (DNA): TGTGCTAGCAGCTTATCTCTCCCCAGCAGGACGGGTCAGCCCCAGCATTTT. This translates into CASSLSLPSRTGQPQHF. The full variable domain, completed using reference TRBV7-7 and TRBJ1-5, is GAGVSQSPRYKVTKRGQDVTLRCDPISSHATLYWYQQALGQGPEFLTYFNYEAQPDKSGLPSDRFSAERPEGSISTLTIQRTEQRDSAMYRCASSLSLPSRTGQPQHFGDGTRLSIL.

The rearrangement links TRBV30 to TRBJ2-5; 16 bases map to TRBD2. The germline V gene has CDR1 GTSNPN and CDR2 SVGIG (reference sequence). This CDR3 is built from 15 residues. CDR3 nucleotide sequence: TGTGCGGTGGGACTAGCGGGAGGGCCGGGAGAGACCCAGTACTTC. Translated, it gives CAVGLAGGPGETQYF.

The DNA for the CDR3 is TGTGCCAGCTCACCACCCGGGGGAGCGTCAGGCCCAAGGAATGAGCAGTTCTTC. It is translated as CASSPPGGASGPRNEQFF. This chain joins TRBV18 and TRBJ2-1, with D possibly TRBD2 on 6 matching bases. The CDR3 has 18 amino acids. With 0 bases removed from V and 7 bases from J, the gap between germline ends came to 22 bases. CDR1 and CDR2 (germline): KGHSH, LQKENI.

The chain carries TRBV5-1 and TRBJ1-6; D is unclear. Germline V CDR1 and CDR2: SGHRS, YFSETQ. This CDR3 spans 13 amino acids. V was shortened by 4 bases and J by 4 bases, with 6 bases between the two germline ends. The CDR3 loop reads CASSPTYNSPLHF. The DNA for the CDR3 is TGCGCCAGCAGCCCGACGTATAATTCACCCCTCCACTTT.

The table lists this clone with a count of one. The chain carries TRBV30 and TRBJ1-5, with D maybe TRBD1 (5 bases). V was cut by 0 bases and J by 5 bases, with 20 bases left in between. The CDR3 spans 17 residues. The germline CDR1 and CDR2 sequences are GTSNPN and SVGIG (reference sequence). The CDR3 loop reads CAWSVQKDTGWDQPQHF. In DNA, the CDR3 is TGTGCCTGGAGTGTACAGAAGGACACCGGGTGGGATCAGCCCCAGCATTTT.

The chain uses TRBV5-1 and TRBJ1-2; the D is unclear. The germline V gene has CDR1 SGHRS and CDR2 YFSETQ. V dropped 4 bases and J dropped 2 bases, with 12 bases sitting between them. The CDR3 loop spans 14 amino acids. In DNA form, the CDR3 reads TGCGCCAGCAGCCCTCACACAGAGAACTATGGCTACACCTTC. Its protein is CASSPHTENYGYTF.

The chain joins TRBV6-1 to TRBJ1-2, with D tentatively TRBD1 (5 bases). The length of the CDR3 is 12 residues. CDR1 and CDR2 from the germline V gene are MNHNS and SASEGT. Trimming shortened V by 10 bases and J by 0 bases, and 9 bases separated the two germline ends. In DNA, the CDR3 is TGTGCCACCCAGGGTCCTAACTATGGCTACACCTTC. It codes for CATQGPNYGYTF.